A single sample gave rise to the 30 T cell receptor beta chains below, sequenced in a study of shared clonotypes between healthy human individuals. Using immunoSEQ multiplex PCR, the repertoire was profiled, and TCRdb retains in-frame clones only, with some absent. The sample has 800,000 to 1,200,000 clones, 70% to 80% seen once. The sample taken for sequencing was memory CD4+ T cells from PBMCs. Subset here: CD45RA-negative fraction. The receptor source for this set is a man aged 18-30 years in good health. Some clones in this sample may be carry-over from other donors' samples.

The chain's CDR3 is CASSFWGRGPNTGELFF. CDR3 coding DNA: TGTGCCAGCAGCTTTTGGGGGCGCGGGCCTAACACCGGGGAGCTGTTTTTT. The chain has TRBV7-2 and TRBJ2-2; a weak D match, TRBD1 (6 bases). Germline CDR1 is SGHTA and CDR2 is FQGNSA. The CDR3 totals 17 residues. Trimming stripped 3 bases from V and 2 bases from J, with 16 bases between.

This chain uses TRBV19 with TRBJ1-1, with D possibly being TRBD1 (5 bases). The CDR3 totals 17 residues. V was trimmed by 5 bases and J by 1 base, leaving 20 bases between them. CDR1 is LNHDA and CDR2 is SQIVND in the germline V gene (reference sequence). This chain's CDR3 is CASSRKGGAYENTEAFF. The CDR3 nucleotides read TGTGCCAGTAGTCGTAAAGGAGGGGCCTATGAGAACACTGAAGCTTTCTTT.

The CDR3 region has the DNA TGTGCCAGCACGGGCTACCTAGGCGAGCAGTACTTC. This codes for CASTGYLGEQYF. The chain is built from TRBV6-4 and TRBJ2-7; D unclear. Germline lookup yields CDR1 MRHNA and CDR2 SNTAGT. CDR3 length equals 12 residues. V was cut by 7 bases and J by 6 bases, with 13 bases left in between.

This chain connects TRBV27 to TRBJ1-5; unclear D gene. V lost 3 bases, J lost 3 bases, and 6 bases lay in between. Germline CDR1 reads MNHEY; CDR2 reads SMNVEV (reference sequence). This CDR3 contains 13 residues. CDR3 sequence (DNA): TGTGCCAGCAGTTTGACCACCAATCAGCCCCAGCATTTT. Amino acids: CASSLTTNQPQHF.

V is TRBV27 and J is TRBJ1-2; unclear D gene. There are 11 residues in the CDR3. Germline V gene sequence: CDR1 MNHEY, CDR2 SMNVEV (reference sequence). This chain's CDR3 is CVTAGSLGYTF. CDR3 coding DNA: TGTGTTACAGCGGGATCCTTGGGTTACACCTTC.

The chain has TRBV15 and TRBJ2-1; D not resolved. This CDR3 spans 16 amino acids. Germline CDR1 LNHNV, CDR2 YYDKDF (reference sequence). Trimming removed 0 bases at V and 0 bases at J, with 9 bases between. The CDR3 coding sequence is TGTGCCACCAGCAGAGATCCTCTGAGCTCCTACAATGAGCAGTTCTTC. Its protein is CATSRDPLSSYNEQFF. Based on the CDR3 plus reference TRBV15 and TRBJ2-1, the full variable domain is DAMVIQNPRYQVTQFGKPVTLSCSQTLNHNVMYWYQQKSSQAPKLLFHYYDKDFNNEADTPDNFQSRRPNTSFCFLDIRSPGLGDTAMYLCATSRDPLSSYNEQFFGPGTRLTVL.

This sequence joins TRBV5-1 and TRBJ2-2; 15 bases agree with TRBD2. The CDR3 has 18 amino acids. From germline, CDR1 is SGHRS and CDR2 YFSETQ. Trimming cost V 3 bases and J 8 bases; bases outside gene matches: 11. DNA of the CDR3: TGCGCCAGCAGCTATCGGACTAGCGGGAGGGCCGGTTCTGGGGAGCTGTTTTTT. Amino acids: CASSYRTSGRAGSGELFF.

V is TRBV30 and J is TRBJ1-3, with a tentative D call TRBD1 (6 bases). Germline assignment: CDR1 GTSNPN and CDR2 SVGIG (reference sequence). This CDR3 spans 12 amino acids. The CDR3 region is CARDIGGNTIYF. DNA of the CDR3: TGTGCGAGGGACATTGGAGGAAACACCATATATTTT.

The V call is TRBV28, the J call TRBJ2-7; perhaps TRBD2 as D (5 bases). Germline loops: CDR1 MDHEN, CDR2 SYDVKM. The CDR3 runs to 14 residues. The germline V and J ends were trimmed by 8 bases and 2 bases, with 16 bases remaining between them. CDR3 loop: CASVGQRSTYEQYF. CDR3 nucleotide sequence: TGTGCCAGCGTCGGCCAGCGGTCTACCTACGAGCAGTACTTC.

This clone has just a few counts. The chain combines TRBV6-1 with TRBJ1-5; D possibly corresponds to TRBD1 (6 bases). The CDR3 sequence is 13 residues long. Germline-derived CDR1 and CDR2 are MNHNS and SASEGT. V lost 8 bases and J 7 bases, leaving 15 bases between the germline ends. The CDR3 loop reads CASADRIRQPQHF. CDR3 sequence (DNA): TGTGCCAGCGCTGACAGGATTCGACAGCCCCAGCATTTT.

In this sample, this clone turned up a few times. This chain connects TRBV2 to TRBJ1-1; the D gene is possibly TRBD1 (6 bases). The CDR3 is 14 amino acids. The germline gives CDR1 SNHLY, CDR2 FYNNEI. The ends were cut back, 5 bases at V and 5 bases at J, with 15 bases in the middle. The CDR3: CASSNRDLGTEAFF. CDR3 DNA: TGTGCCAGCAGTAACAGGGACCTGGGGACTGAAGCTTTCTTT.

CDR3 bases: TGTGCCAGCAGAGGGGGAGGGCTTCCGACCGGGGAGCTGTTTTTT. Residues: CASRGGGLPTGELFF. The chain combines TRBV2 with TRBJ2-2; a possible D gene is TRBD2 (7 bases). This CDR3 contains 15 residues. Germline CDR1 is SNHLY and CDR2 is FYNNEI. The V end lost 6 bases, the J end lost 5 bases, and 16 bases lay between the germline ends. Supplemented by reference TRBV2 and TRBJ2-2, the full variable domain reads EPEVTQTPSHQVTQMGQEVILRCVPISNHLYFYWYRQILGQKVEFLVSFYNNEISEKSEIFDDQFSVERPDGSNFTLKIRSTKLEDSAMYFCASRGGGLPTGELFFGEGSRLTVL.

The chain links TRBV7-8 to TRBJ2-7; unclear D gene. This CDR3 region has 12 residues. Looked up from germline, CDR1 is SGHVS and CDR2 is FQNEAQ. Trimming shortened V by 6 bases and J by 3 bases, and 9 bases separated the two germline ends. This chain's CDR3 is CASSPDIYEQYF. CDR3 bases: TGTGCCAGCAGTCCAGATATCTACGAGCAGTACTTC.

V is TRBV11-1 and J is TRBJ2-2, with 7 bases fitting TRBD1. The trim removed 6 bases at V and 4 bases at J, leaving 11 bases unmatched. The CDR3 runs to 16 residues. Germline CDR1 is SGHAT and CDR2 is FQDESV (reference sequence). The CDR3 region is CASSFARDRTTGELFF. The CDR3 nucleotides are TGTGCCAGCAGTTTCGCCCGGGACAGAACCACCGGGGAGCTGTTTTTT.

Worth noting for this clone: A far larger clone is one base from this, pointing to a likely read error. CDR3: CAGSFLEGNEQFF. CDR3 nucleotide sequence: TGTGCCGGCAGTTTCCTCGAGGGGAATGAGCAGTTCTTC. The chain employs TRBV27 and TRBJ2-1; the D gene could be TRBD1 or TRBD2 (5 bases each). CDR1 and CDR2 from the germline V gene are MNHEY and SMNVEV (reference sequence). The CDR3 totals 13 residues.

The V and J genes are TRBV6-4 and TRBJ1-5; unclear D gene. CDR3 length: 13 amino acids. Germline V lookup: CDR1 MRHNA, CDR2 SNTAGT. Trimming removed 3 bases from V and 3 bases from J, with 6 bases in between. The CDR3 coding sequence is TGTGCCAGCAGTGAGGAACTCAATCAGCCCCAGCATTTT. It specifies CASSEELNQPQHF.

This clone was seen a few times. Other DNA sequences in the same sample also yield this CDR3. The CDR3 nucleotides are TGTGCCAGCAGCCCCCGGGGGTCCTACGAGCAGTACTTC. As protein: CASSPRGSYEQYF. The gene calls are TRBV9 and TRBJ2-7; weak D call: TRBD2 (6 bases). The CDR3 is 13 amino acids. Germline V gives CDR1 SGDLS, CDR2 YYNGEE. The germline V and J ends were trimmed by 4 bases and 1 base, with 9 bases remaining between them. The whole variable domain, remainder taken from reference TRBV9 and TRBJ2-7, is DSGVTQTPKHLITATGQRVTLRCSPRSGDLSVYWYQQSLDQGLQFLIQYYNGEERAKGNILERFSAQQFPDLHSELNLSSLELGDSALYFCASSPRGSYEQYFGPGTRLTVT.

The rearrangement joins TRBV5-1 to TRBJ1-2, with 11 bases identical to TRBD1. This CDR3 contains 14 residues. V trimming: 9 bases; J trimming: 6 bases; junction bases outside the gene matches: 10. The germline gives CDR1 SGHRS, CDR2 YFSETQ. CDR3 loop: CATNPGQGENGYTF. The CDR3, as DNA: TGCGCCACCAACCCGGGACAGGGGGAGAATGGCTACACCTTC.

The CDR3 coding sequence is TGTGCCAGCAGTGAGGCTGGACTAGCGGGAGGTTTAACAGATACGCAGTATTTT. This codes for CASSEAGLAGGLTDTQYF. The chain couples TRBV6-1 to TRBJ2-3, with 14 bases fitting TRBD2. The germline V gene encodes CDR1 MNHNS and CDR2 SASEGT. The V and J ends lost 3 bases and 3 bases, in that order; junction bases with no gene match: 8. The CDR3 covers 18 residues.

This chain joins TRBV30 and TRBJ1-6, with unresolved D. Trimming shortened V by 5 bases and J by 7 bases, and 12 bases separated the two germline ends. The CDR3 length is 13 residues. Looked up from germline, CDR1 is GTSNPN and CDR2 is SVGIG (reference sequence). CDR3 DNA sequence: TGTGCCTGGGGGAGGACTAAAAATTCACCCCTCCACTTT. Protein: CAWGRTKNSPLHF.

The V call is TRBV19, the J call TRBJ2-1; D gene uncertain. The germline CDR1 and CDR2 sequences are LNHDA and SQIVND (reference sequence). CDR3 size: 11 residues. V lost 2 bases, J lost 10 bases, and 6 bases lay in between. The CDR3 loop is CASSISKEQFF. CDR3 coding DNA: TGTGCCAGTAGTATAAGCAAGGAGCAGTTCTTC.

The CDR3 protein is CASSTPRAPGTQYF. The CDR3 nucleotides are TGTGCCAGCAGCACACCTCGGGCGCCGGGGACCCAGTACTTC. The V gene is TRBV11-1, the J gene TRBJ2-5; D is undetermined. This CDR3 is 14 amino acids long. Germline V lookup: CDR1 SGHAT, CDR2 FQDESV (reference sequence). Trimming took 5 bases from V and 7 from J, leaving 17 bases between them.

J is TRBJ2-1 and V is TRBV7-3, with D perhaps given as TRBD1 or TRBD2 (7 bases each). CDR3 length: 14 amino acids. V was clipped by 2 bases and J by 4 bases, with 9 bases between them. CDR1 and CDR2 (germline): SGHTA, FQGTGA. CDR3 sequence (DNA): TGTGCCAGCAGCTTACAGGGGGGGTACAATGAGCAGTTCTTC. It specifies CASSLQGGYNEQFF.

Details on this clone: Other DNA sequences in the sample encode the same CDR3. V gene TRBV19 combines with J gene TRBJ1-5; D is unresolved. V was cut by 0 bases and J by 5 bases, with 5 bases left in between. The CDR3 has 13 amino acids. Germline CDR1 LNHDA, CDR2 SQIVND (reference sequence). The CDR3 DNA is TGTGCCAGTAGTATAGATAGGGATCAGCCCCAGCATTTT. It yields the protein CASSIDRDQPQHF.

The rearrangement joins TRBV12-5 to TRBJ1-2; 9 bases line up with TRBD1. The CDR3 covers 15 residues. Unmatched junction bases numbered 5, after V lost 6 bases and J lost 0 bases. CDR1 and CDR2 from the germline V gene are LGHNT and FRNRAP. CDR3 sequence (DNA): TGTGCTAGTGGAGGAGGGACAGGGTCTAACTATGGCTACACCTTC. As protein: CASGGGTGSNYGYTF.

Points on this clone: Other DNA variants within this sample encode the same CDR3. The rearrangement uses TRBV5-1 and TRBJ2-1; D is possibly TRBD2 (5 bases). The CDR3 extends over 13 amino acids. V was clipped by 4 bases and J by 4 bases, with 9 bases between them. Germline V gene data show CDR1 as SGHRS and CDR2 as YFSETQ. The CDR3 DNA sequence: TGCGCCAGCAGCGAACTAGGTTACAATGAGCAGTTCTTC. This gives the protein CASSELGYNEQFF.

Points on this clone: One base away lies a much larger clone, so this may be a sequencing read error. The rearrangement joins TRBV7-2 to TRBJ2-6; D not resolved. The length of the CDR3 is 15 residues. V lost 5 bases, J lost 0 bases, and 8 bases lay in between. Germline CDR1 SGHTA, CDR2 FQGNSA. CDR3 loop: CASSPQSSGANVLTF. Written as DNA, the CDR3 is TGTGCCAGCAGCCCACAGAGCTCTGGGGCCAACGTCCTGACTTTC.

The sample holds a few counts of this clone. The genes are TRBV28 and TRBJ1-2; D might be TRBD1 (5 bases). CDR1 is MDHEN and CDR2 is SYDVKM in the germline V gene. With 4 bases removed from V and 7 bases from J, the gap between germline ends came to 13 bases. The CDR3 contains 13 residues. The CDR3 DNA follows: TGTGCCAGCAGTTCCCAGGGATCTGTTGGCTACACCTTC. Protein sequence: CASSSQGSVGYTF.

The chain links TRBV27 to TRBJ1-1; 12 nucleotides line up with TRBD1. This CDR3 is 15 amino acids long. The V gene's germline CDR1 is MNHEY and CDR2 SMNVEV (reference sequence). V dropped 6 bases and J dropped 1; count of bases not matched to a gene: 3. The DNA of the CDR3 is TGTGCCAGCAGGGGACAGGGGGCGCCGAACACTGAAGCTTTCTTT. Encoded protein: CASRGQGAPNTEAFF.

The table lists this clone with a few counts. This rearrangement joins TRBV2 to TRBJ1-1, with no clear D. Germline V gene lookup returns CDR1 SNHLY and CDR2 FYNNEI. The CDR3 loop spans 14 amino acids. Trimming removed 4 bases from V and 1 base from J, with 10 bases in between. CDR3 region: CASSGNRKNTEAFF. CDR3 coding DNA: TGTGCCAGCAGTGGGAACAGAAAGAACACTGAAGCTTTCTTT.